This entry lists 20 T cell receptor beta chains sequenced from one sample in a study of T cell responses to AZD1222 COVID-19 vaccine. Clones were sequenced by immunoSEQ multiplex PCR, and TCRdb holds only the in-frame ones, with some missing. The sample consists of about 85,000 clones, approximately 90% of them appearing once. Sequencing was performed on peripheral blood, taken on day 0 of AZD1222 vaccination. The receptors originated from an adult in good health.

The DNA of the CDR3 is TGTGCCAGCAGCCAAGGGGACAGGGGGCGCTTCAATTCACCCCTCCACTTT. Amino acid sequence: CASSQGDRGRFNSPLHF. The genes are TRBV3-1 (or the pseudogene TRBV3-2) and TRBJ1-6; 12 nucleotides agree with TRBD1. V gave up 1 base and J gave up 7 bases; unmatched junction bases: 5. The CDR3 is 17 residues long. The germline V gene encodes CDR1 LGHDT and CDR2 YNNKEL (reference sequence).

This chain joins TRBV27 and TRBJ1-6; TRBD1 is a possible D gene (5 bases). The length of the CDR3 is 15 residues. Germline V lookup: CDR1 MNHEY, CDR2 SMNVEV (reference sequence). Trimming took 6 bases from V and 10 from J, leaving 19 bases between them. The chain's CDR3 is CASRPSVSQGSPLHF. The CDR3 DNA is TGTGCCAGCAGACCCTCCGTGAGCCAGGGATCACCCCTCCACTTT.

This clone was seen only once. The V and J genes are TRBV5-5 and TRBJ2-3, with 11 positions matching TRBD2. This CDR3 has 18 residues. V shed 4 bases and J 0 bases; nucleotides not matched to a gene: 10. Germline CDR1 SGHKS, CDR2 YYEKEE (reference sequence). Here the CDR3 DNA reads TGTGCCAGCAGCCCCCGACTAGCGGGGAGTTTAAGCACAGATACGCAGTATTTT. Its translation is CASSPRLAGSLSTDTQYF.

V is TRBV29-1 and J is TRBJ2-1; D may be TRBD1 (7 bases). Germline V lookup: CDR1 SQVTM, CDR2 ANQGSEA. Trimming cost V 3 bases and J 7 bases, with 19 bases left between them. The CDR3 has 15 residues. The CDR3 region is CSVESAGGTPNEQFF. The CDR3 DNA reads TGCAGCGTTGAGTCGGCAGGGGGGACCCCGAATGAGCAGTTCTTC.

The chain uses TRBV5-4 and TRBJ1-1, with a possible D match to TRBD1 (5 bases). The V end lost 4 bases, the J end lost 11 bases, and 18 bases lay between the germline ends. There are 13 residues in the CDR3. The germline V gene has CDR1 SGHNT and CDR2 YYREEE (reference sequence). This CDR3 is CASSLSGTTLAFF. The CDR3 DNA reads as TGTGCCAGCAGCCTGAGCGGGACTACGCTGGCTTTCTTT.

With regard to this clone: This same CDR3 is encoded by further DNA sequences in the sample. The rearrangement joins TRBV29-1 to TRBJ2-2; D is ambiguous. The CDR3 runs to 11 residues. The V end lost 6 bases, the J end lost 3 bases, and 5 bases lay between the germline ends. Germline V gives CDR1 SQVTM, CDR2 ANQGSEA. The CDR3 here is CSVGDTGELFF. CDR3 DNA sequence: TGCAGCGTAGGAGACACCGGGGAGCTGTTTTTT.

The chain couples TRBV21-1 to TRBJ1-5; the D call of TRBD1 is as the table states it, not checked on the DNA. TRBV21-1 is shown as a pseudogene. This CDR3 is 18 amino acids long. In DNA, the CDR3 is TGTGCCAGCAGCAAATCTTCAGGACAGATCAATAGCAATCAGCCCCAGCATTTT. Encoded protein: CASSKSSGQINSNQPQHF.

This chain links TRBV7-2 with TRBJ1-5, with D unclear. The CDR3 totals 14 residues. V was clipped by 5 bases and J by 1 base, with 9 bases between them. Germline assignment: CDR1 SGHTA and CDR2 FQGNSA. CDR3 coding DNA: TGTGCCAGCAGCATATGGAGAAGCAATCAGCCCCAGCATTTT. It specifies CASSIWRSNQPQHF.

V usage is TRBV6-6 and J usage is TRBJ1-1; 7 bases are shared with TRBD1. CDR3 size: 15 residues. V shed 5 bases and J 3 bases; nucleotides not matched to a gene: 9. Germline assignment: CDR1 MNHNY and CDR2 SVGAGI (reference sequence). This CDR3 is CASSRSTGKYTEAFF. The CDR3 DNA sequence: TGTGCCAGCAGTAGATCGACAGGGAAGTACACTGAAGCTTTCTTT.

CDR3 region: CAITREPKETQYF. For the CDR3, the DNA is TGTGCCATCACCAGGGAACCCAAAGAGACCCAGTACTTC. This sequence joins TRBV10-3 and TRBJ2-5, with D possibly TRBD1 on 5 matching bases. In germline, CDR1 is ENHRY, CDR2 SYGVKD. CDR3 length equals 13 residues. Between the trimmed V and J ends, which lost 7 bases and 3 bases, there was a span of 12 bases.

The V gene is TRBV4-1, the J gene TRBJ1-5; 9 nucleotides align to TRBD1. Per germline, CDR1 MGHRA and CDR2 YSYEKL. Trimming at V came to 3 bases and at J to 6 bases, leaving 12 bases not matched to a gene. CDR3 length equals 17 residues. This chain's CDR3 is CASSQAGTGITGQPQHF. The CDR3 coding sequence is TGCGCCAGCAGCCAGGCCGGGACAGGGATTACCGGTCAGCCCCAGCATTTT.

The gene calls are TRBV2 and TRBJ2-2; D unclear. The V end lost 5 bases, the J end lost 3 bases, and 10 bases lay between the germline ends. Germline V gives CDR1 SNHLY, CDR2 FYNNEI. The CDR3 runs to 14 residues. In nucleotides, the CDR3 is TGTGCCAGCAGTTTAGACGGATACACCGGGGAGCTGTTTTTT. This encodes CASSLDGYTGELFF.

As DNA, the CDR3 is TGTGCCAGCAGCTTTCAGGGAACGAACACTGAAGCTTTCTTT. Amino acid sequence: CASSFQGTNTEAFF. The V gene is TRBV5-5, the J gene TRBJ1-1; D may be TRBD1 (5 bases). V lost 2 bases, J lost 1 base, and 9 bases lay in between. The CDR3 length is 14 residues. Per the germline V gene, CDR1 is SGHKS and CDR2 is YYEKEE (reference sequence).

The CDR3 bases are TGTGCCAGCAGCGGCGGGTCGGGACCATACACCGGGGAGCTGTTTTTT. Its translation: CASSGGSGPYTGELFF. The gene calls are TRBV27 and TRBJ2-2; D is tentatively TRBD1 or TRBD2 (5 bases each). The CDR3 contains 16 residues. Germline V lookup: CDR1 MNHEY, CDR2 SMNVEV (reference sequence). The V end lost 6 bases, the J end lost 3 bases, and 17 bases lay between the germline ends.

This sequence joins TRBV7-2 and TRBJ2-5, with D unclear. Trimming took 4 bases from V and 2 from J, leaving 11 bases between them. The CDR3 is 14 residues long. Germline values: CDR1 SGHTA, CDR2 FQGNSA. CDR3 bases: TGTGCCAGCAGCTCCGACGGAAGACAAGAGACCCAGTACTTC. Its translation: CASSSDGRQETQYF.

V gene TRBV6-5 combines with J gene TRBJ1-1; no clear D gene. CDR3 length equals 13 residues. Germline V gene data show CDR1 as MNHEY and CDR2 as SVGAGI. Trimming took 6 bases from V and 0 from J, leaving 8 bases between them. CDR3 residues: CASRLNLNTEAFF. The CDR3 nucleotides read TGTGCCAGCAGGCTAAATCTGAACACTGAAGCTTTCTTT.

The chain combines TRBV3-1 (or the pseudogene TRBV3-2) with TRBJ2-1, with D possibly being TRBD1 or TRBD2 (6 bases each). The V and J ends lost 1 base and 0 bases respectively, with 19 bases between them. Germline V gene lookup returns CDR1 LGHDT and CDR2 YNNKEL (reference sequence). The CDR3 is 19 amino acids. DNA of the CDR3: TGTGCCAGCAGCCAAGGTGCCGATGGGGGGCGGAGCTCCTACAATGAGCAGTTCTTC. Translated: CASSQGADGGRSSYNEQFF.

This clone was found a few times. The CDR3 loop reads CASSPNRGGNEAFF. CDR3 sequence (DNA): TGTGCCAGTAGCCCGAACCGGGGGGGGAATGAAGCTTTCTTT. This chain links TRBV19 with TRBJ1-1; a possible D gene is TRBD1 (5 bases). The CDR3 contains 14 residues. From germline, CDR1 is LNHDA and CDR2 SQIVND (reference sequence). Deletions cut 6 bases from V and 7 bases from J, with 18 bases between.

The rearrangement uses TRBV3-1 (or the pseudogene TRBV3-2) and TRBJ2-3; 8 positions agree with TRBD2. Unmatched junction bases numbered 9, after V lost 6 bases and J lost 7 bases. This CDR3 is 14 amino acids long. From germline, CDR1 is LGHDT and CDR2 YNNKEL (reference sequence). DNA of the CDR3: TGTGCCAGCAGTCCCGGGACTAGGTTACATACGCAGTATTTT. Translation gives CASSPGTRLHTQYF.

This chain joins TRBV12-3 or TRBV12-4 and TRBJ2-5, with TRBD2 identical over 7 bases. The V and J ends lost 6 bases and 5 bases, in that order; junction bases with no gene match: 6. The CDR3 consists of 13 residues. As DNA, the CDR3 is TGTGCCAGCAGCGCGACCGGGGGGGAGACCCAGTACTTC. It is translated as CASSATGGETQYF.